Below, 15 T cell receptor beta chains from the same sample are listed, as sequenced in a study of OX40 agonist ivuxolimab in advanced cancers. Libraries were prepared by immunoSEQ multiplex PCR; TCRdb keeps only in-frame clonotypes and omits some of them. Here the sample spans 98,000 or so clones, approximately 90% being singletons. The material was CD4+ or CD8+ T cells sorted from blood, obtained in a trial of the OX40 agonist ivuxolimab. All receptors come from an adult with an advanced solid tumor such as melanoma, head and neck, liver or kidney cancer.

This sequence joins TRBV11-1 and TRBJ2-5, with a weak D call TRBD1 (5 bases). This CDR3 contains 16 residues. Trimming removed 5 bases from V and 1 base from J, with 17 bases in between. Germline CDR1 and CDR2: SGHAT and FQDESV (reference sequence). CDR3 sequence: CASSPTLTGAQETQYF. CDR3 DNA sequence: TGTGCCAGCAGCCCTACACTCACAGGAGCCCAAGAGACCCAGTACTTC. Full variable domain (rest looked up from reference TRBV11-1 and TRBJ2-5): EAEVAQSPRYKITEKSQAVAFWCDPISGHATLYWYRQILGQGPELLVQFQDESVVDDSQLPKDRFSAERLKGVDSTLKIQPAELGDSAMYLCASSPTLTGAQETQYFGPGTRLLVL.

The CDR3 DNA is TGTGCCATCAGTAAAAACCGGGACAGACTACCCTACGAGCAGTACTTC. This translates into CAISKNRDRLPYEQYF. This sequence joins TRBV10-3 and TRBJ2-7, with TRBD1 matching over 7 bases. The trim removed 5 bases at V and 2 bases at J, leaving 12 bases unmatched. CDR1 ENHRY and CDR2 SYGVKD come from the germline V gene. CDR3 length: 16 amino acids.

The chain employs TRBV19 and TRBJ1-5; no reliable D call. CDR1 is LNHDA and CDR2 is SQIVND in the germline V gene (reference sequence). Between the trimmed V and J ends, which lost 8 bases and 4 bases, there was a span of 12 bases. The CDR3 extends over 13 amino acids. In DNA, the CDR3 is TGTGCCAGTTTAAAACAGAAAAATCAGCCCCAGCATTTT. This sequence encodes CASLKQKNQPQHF. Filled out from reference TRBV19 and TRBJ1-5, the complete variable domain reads DGGITQSPKYLFRKEGQNVTLSCEQNLNHDAMYWYRQDPGQGLRLIYYSQIVNDFQKGDIAEGYSVSREKKESFPLTVTSAQKNPTAFYLCASLKQKNQPQHFGDGTRLSIL.

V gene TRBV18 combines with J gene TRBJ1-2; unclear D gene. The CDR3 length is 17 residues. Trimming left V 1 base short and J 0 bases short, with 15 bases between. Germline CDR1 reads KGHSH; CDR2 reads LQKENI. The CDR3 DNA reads TGTGCCAGCTCACCACGGGTTGGGCAGGCATCTAACTATGGCTACACCTTC. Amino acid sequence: CASSPRVGQASNYGYTF.

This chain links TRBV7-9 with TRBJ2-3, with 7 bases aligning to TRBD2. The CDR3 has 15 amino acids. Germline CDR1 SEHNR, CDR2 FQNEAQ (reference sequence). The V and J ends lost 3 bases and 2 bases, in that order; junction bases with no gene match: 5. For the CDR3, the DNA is TGTGCCAGCAGCTTTCCTAGCGGAATCACAGATACGCAGTATTTT. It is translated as CASSFPSGITDTQYF. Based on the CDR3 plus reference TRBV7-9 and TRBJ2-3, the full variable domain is DTGVSQNPRHKITKRGQNVTFRCDPISEHNRLYWYRQTLGQGPEFLTYFQNEAQLEKSRLLSDRFSAERPKGSFSTLEIQRTEQGDSAMYLCASSFPSGITDTQYFGPGTRLTVL.

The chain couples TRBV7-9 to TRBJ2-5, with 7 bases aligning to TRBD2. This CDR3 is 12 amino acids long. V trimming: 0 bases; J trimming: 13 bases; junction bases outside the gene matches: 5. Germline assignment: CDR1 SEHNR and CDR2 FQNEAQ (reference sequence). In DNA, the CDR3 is TGTGCCAGCAGCTTAGCAAGCGGGGTCGGGTACTTC. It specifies CASSLASGVGYF.

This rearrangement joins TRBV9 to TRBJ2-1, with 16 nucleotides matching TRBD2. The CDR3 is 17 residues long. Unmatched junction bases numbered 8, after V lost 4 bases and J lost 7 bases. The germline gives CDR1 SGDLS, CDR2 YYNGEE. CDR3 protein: CASSSGLAGGPSNEQFF. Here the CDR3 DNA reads TGTGCCAGCAGCTCGGGACTAGCGGGAGGGCCTTCAAATGAGCAGTTCTTC.

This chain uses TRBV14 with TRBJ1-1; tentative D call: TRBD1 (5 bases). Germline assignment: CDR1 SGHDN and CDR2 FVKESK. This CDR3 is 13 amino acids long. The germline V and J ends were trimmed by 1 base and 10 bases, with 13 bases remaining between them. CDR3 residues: CASSQVPGQGAFF. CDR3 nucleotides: TGTGCCAGCAGCCAAGTCCCGGGCCAGGGAGCTTTCTTT.

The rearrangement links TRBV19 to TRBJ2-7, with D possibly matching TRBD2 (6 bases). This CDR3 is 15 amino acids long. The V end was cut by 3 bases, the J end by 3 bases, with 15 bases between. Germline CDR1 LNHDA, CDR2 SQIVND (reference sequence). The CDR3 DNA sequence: TGTGCCAGTAGTATCCGGGGGTTTCCCCACTACGAGCAGTACTTC. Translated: CASSIRGFPHYEQYF.

The CDR3: CASTGARDNEQFF. CDR3 bases: TGTGCCAGCACAGGGGCGCGGGACAATGAGCAGTTCTTC. The chain carries TRBV6-6 and TRBJ2-1; D is perhaps TRBD1 (6 bases). The CDR3 has 13 residues. Germline CDR1 reads MNHNY; CDR2 reads SVGAGI (reference sequence). Trimming shortened V by 7 bases and J by 5 bases, and 12 bases separated the two germline ends.

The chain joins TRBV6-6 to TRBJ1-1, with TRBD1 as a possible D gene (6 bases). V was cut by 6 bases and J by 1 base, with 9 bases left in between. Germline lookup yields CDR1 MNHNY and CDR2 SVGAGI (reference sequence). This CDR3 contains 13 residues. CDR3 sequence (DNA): TGTGCCAGCAGCCAGGGGAAGAACACTGAAGCTTTCTTT. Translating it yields CASSQGKNTEAFF.

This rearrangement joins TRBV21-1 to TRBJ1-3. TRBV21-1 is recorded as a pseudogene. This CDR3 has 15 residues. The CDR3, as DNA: TGTGCCAGCAGCCTCGACTCAGGCCGTGGAAACACCATATATTTT. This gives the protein CASSLDSGRGNTIYF.

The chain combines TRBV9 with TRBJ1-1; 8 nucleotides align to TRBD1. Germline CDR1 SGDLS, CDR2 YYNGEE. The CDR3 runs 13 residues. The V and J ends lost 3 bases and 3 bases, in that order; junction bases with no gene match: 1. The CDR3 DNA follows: TGTGCCAGCAGCGAACAGGGGGACACTGAAGCTTTCTTT. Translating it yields CASSEQGDTEAFF.

The CDR3 coding sequence is TGTGCCAGCTCACCGACGGACCCCTCCTACGAGCAGTACTTC. Protein product: CASSPTDPSYEQYF. The chain joins TRBV18 to TRBJ2-7; no clear D gene. The CDR3 is 14 amino acids. With 3 bases removed from V and 0 bases from J, the gap between germline ends came to 9 bases. Germline V gene sequence: CDR1 KGHSH, CDR2 LQKENI.

CDR3 sequence reads: CASSSSQGLLREQYF. The CDR3 DNA is TGTGCCAGCAGTTCTTCACAGGGCCTGCTACGTGAGCAGTACTTC. The chain joins TRBV6-5 to TRBJ2-7; the D gene is possibly TRBD1 (6 bases). There are 15 residues in the CDR3. The ends were cut back, 4 bases at V and 7 bases at J, with 20 bases in the middle. Germline CDR1 is MNHEY and CDR2 is SVGAGI.